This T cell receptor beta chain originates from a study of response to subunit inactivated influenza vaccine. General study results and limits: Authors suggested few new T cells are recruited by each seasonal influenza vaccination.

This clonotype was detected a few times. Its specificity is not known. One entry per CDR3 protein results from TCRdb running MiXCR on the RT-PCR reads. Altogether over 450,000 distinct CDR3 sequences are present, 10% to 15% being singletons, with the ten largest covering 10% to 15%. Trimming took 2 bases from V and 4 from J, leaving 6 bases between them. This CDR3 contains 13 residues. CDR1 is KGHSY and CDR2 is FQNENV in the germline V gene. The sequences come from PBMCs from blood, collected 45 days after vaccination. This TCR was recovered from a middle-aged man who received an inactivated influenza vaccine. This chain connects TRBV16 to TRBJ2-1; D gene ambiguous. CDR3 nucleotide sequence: TGTGCCAGCAGCCAACGTCCTTACAATGAGCAGTTCTTC. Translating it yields CASSQRPYNEQFF.